This is a list of T cell receptor beta chains from one sample in a study of blood T cell repertoires in COVID-19. Using immunoSEQ multiplex PCR, the repertoire was profiled, and TCRdb retains in-frame clones only, with some absent. The top ten hold approximately 11% of the sample, which has under 200,000 clones, 80% to 90% seen once. Input material: peripheral blood. Receptors originate from a woman in her fifties or sixties with COVID-19, enrolled during active disease. Both conserved end residues are part of each CDR3. A D gene is named only where the DNA matches it firmly. Rows give clone size only sometimes, using once, few, many, or a class for an expanded clone.

>TRBV6-5|NA|TRBJ1-2|NA
TGTGCCAGCAGGGCAGGGGTGGGCTACACCTTC
CASRAGVGYTF
>TRBV7-9|NA|TRBJ2-3|NA
TGTGCCAGCAGCCGTTCGAGTAGCACAGATACGCAGTATTTT
CASSRSSSTDTQYF
>TRBV4-1|NA|TRBJ1-2|NA
TGCGCCAGCAGCCAAGATTCTAGGGGCTACACCTTC
CASSQDSRGYTF
>TRBV27|TRBD1|TRBJ1-2|once
TGTGCCAGCAGTTCGCCGGGACAGGGGGATGGCTACACCTTC
CASSSPGQGDGYTF
>TRBV6-5|NA|TRBJ1-5|NA
TGTGCCAGCAGGAGACAGGCCAGCAATCAGCCCCAGCATTTT
CASRRQASNQPQHF
>TRBV2|TRBD1|TRBJ1-1|NA
TGTGCCAGGAACAGGGGGGATGGCACTGAAGCTTTCTTT
CARNRGDGTEAFF
>TRBV30|NA|TRBJ2-3|NA
TGTGCCTGGCAAGCGGGTTATAGCACAGATACGCAGTATTTT
CAWQAGYSTDTQYF
>TRBV4-3|NA|TRBJ2-3|NA
TGCGCCAGCAGCCAAGATAACCCAGGGGCCTACACAGATACGCAGTATTTT
CASSQDNPGAYTDTQYF
>TRBV7-3|TRBD2|TRBJ2-1|NA
TGTGCCAGCAGCTTGAGCGGGAGAGGCAACAATGAGCAGTTCTTC
CASSLSGRGNNEQFF
>TRBV6-5|TRBD2|TRBJ2-2|NA
TGTGCCAGCAGTTACTCACCCAGCGGGGGCACCGGGGAGCTGTTTTTT
CASSYSPSGGTGELFF
>TRBV6-2/TRBV6-3|NA|TRBJ2-2|NA
TGTGCCAGCAGCCGCCGGGGGAGAAGAACCGGGGAGCTGTTTTTT
CASSRRGRRTGELFF
>TRBV24-1|TRBD1|TRBJ1-2|NA
TGTGCCACCAGCCGGACAGGAAACTATGGCTACACCTTC
CATSRTGNYGYTF
>TRBV4-3|TRBD2|TRBJ2-7|NA
TGCGCCAGCAGCCCCCAGGCTAGCGGGAGGTATGTCTCCTACGAGCAGTACTTC
CASSPQASGRYVSYEQYF
>TRBV6-5|NA|TRBJ2-4|NA
TGTGCCACCCAGACAACTCTAGCCAAAAACATTCAGTACTTC
CATQTTLAKNIQYF
>TRBV25-1|TRBD1|TRBJ2-5|NA
TGTGCCAGCAGTCCCCGAACAGGGGTCTTTCGAGAGACCCAGTACTTC
CASSPRTGVFRETQYF
>TRBV29-1|TRBD1|TRBJ2-7|NA
TGCAGCGCCTATGAACCGGGACAGCAATACGAGCAGTACTTC
CSAYEPGQQYEQYF
>TRBV5-1|TRBD2|TRBJ2-1|NA
TGCGCCAGCAGCCCCGGACTAGCGGGATATAATGAGCAGTTCTTC
CASSPGLAGYNEQFF
>TRBV12-5|TRBD2|TRBJ2-7|NA
TGTGCTAGTGGTTTGTTGGGGGGGGAGCAGTACTTC
CASGLLGGEQYF
>TRBV7-2|NA|TRBJ2-4|NA
TGTGCCAGCAGCCCCGTTCTAGGAAACATTCAGTACTTC
CASSPVLGNIQYF
>TRBV5-1|TRBD1|TRBJ1-6|NA
TGCGCCAGCAGGGTTGGGTTACAGGGGGCTTCACCCCTCCACTTT
CASRVGLQGASPLHF
>TRBV6-5|TRBD2|TRBJ2-1|NA
TGTGCCAGCAGTCGGCGGGAGGGCCTGAATGAGCAGTTCTTC
CASSRREGLNEQFF
>TRBV7-6|TRBD2|TRBJ2-1|once
TGTGCCAGCAGCCAGACTAGCGGCCGCGACAATGAGCAGTTCTTC
CASSQTSGRDNEQFF
>TRBV5-1|TRBD1|TRBJ2-7|NA
TGCGCCAGCAGCCTGACCGGGACAGTTACATACGAGCAGTACTTC
CASSLTGTVTYEQYF
>TRBV11-3|NA|TRBJ1-2|NA
TGTGCCAGCAGCCCTGACAGTCATAACTATGGCTACACCTTC
CASSPDSHNYGYTF
>TRBV19|TRBD1|TRBJ1-4|NA
TGTGCCAGTAGGACGAACCGGGACAGGGACGAAAAACTGTTTTTT
CASRTNRDRDEKLFF
>TRBV5-4|TRBD2|TRBJ2-1|NA
TGTGCCAGCAGGGCTAGCGGGAGCAATGAGCAGTTCTTC
CASRASGSNEQFF
>TRBV5-1|TRBD2|TRBJ2-7|NA
TGCGCCAGCAGCTTCTCGGAGGTAGCGGGATTCTACGAGCAGTACTTC
CASSFSEVAGFYEQYF
>TRBV7-2|NA|TRBJ1-2|NA
TGTGCCAGCAGCTTAGACGCAGGGGTGGGCCGCTACACCTTC
CASSLDAGVGRYTF
>TRBV2|NA|TRBJ2-7|NA
TGTGCCAGCAGTGGCCAGGGTATTGGATACGAGCAGTACTTC
CASSGQGIGYEQYF
>TRBV28|NA|TRBJ1-5|NA
TGTGCCAGCAGTTTAGGGTCAGGGTACAGCAATCAGCCCCAGCATTTT
CASSLGSGYSNQPQHF
>TRBV7-6|NA|TRBJ1-2|NA
TGTGCCAGCAGCTTAGCACAGGGCCTCGGACATGGCTACACCTTC
CASSLAQGLGHGYTF
>TRBV29-1|NA|TRBJ2-7|NA
TGCAGCGTATCCGAGGGCTACGAGCAGTACTTC
CSVSEGYEQYF
>TRBV5-1|TRBD1|TRBJ1-6|NA
TGCGCCAGCAGCTTTGGGACAGGGGAAAATTCACCCCTCCACTTT
CASSFGTGENSPLHF
>TRBV2|NA|TRBJ2-5|NA
TGTGCCAGCAGTGCCCGGCGGCAAACCCAAGAGACCCAGTACTTC
CASSARRQTQETQYF
>TRBV7-9|NA|TRBJ2-7|few
TGTGCCAGCAGCTTACATGTTCTAGCTCCAATGGGAGGCGAGCAGTACTTC
CASSLHVLAPMGGEQYF
>TRBV30|TRBD2|TRBJ2-3|NA
TGTGCCTGGAGTCAACTAGCGGGAAGGTCCACGCAGTATTTT
CAWSQLAGRSTQYF
>TRBV28|NA|TRBJ1-5|NA
TGTGCCAGCAGTTTACCTCTTACAGGTATTAATCAGCCCCAGCATTTT
CASSLPLTGINQPQHF
>TRBV7-3|TRBD2|TRBJ2-3|few
TGTGCCAGCAGCCTAGCGGGAGGGAGCACAGATACGCAGTATTTT
CASSLAGGSTDTQYF
>TRBV5-1|TRBD1|TRBJ2-3|NA
TGCGCCAGCAGCTTGCGCCGACGGCAGGGGGCGTTTAAAGATACGCAGTATTTT
CASSLRRRQGAFKDTQYF